This T cell receptor beta chain was recovered during a study of T cell responses to AZD1222 COVID-19 vaccine. At the level of the study: Pooling covered second doses at about 4 or about 12 weeks.

Regarding this clone: Its antigen remains unidentified.

Study-wide results and limits: White British ancestry dominated among donors, who included more females, and clonal diversity was possibly underestimated. Only a handful of AZD1222 recipients were seropositive at baseline. There were repertoire samples only from the period after the peak T cell response.

Produced via immunoSEQ multiplex PCR; TCRdb's table is partial and in-frame only. The data show roughly 140,000 clones, over 75% seen once. Germline V CDR1 and CDR2: MGHDK, SYGVNS. This CDR3 region has 12 residues. Trimming took off 6 bases at V and 2 bases at J, with 8 bases between the two ends. The chain carries TRBV25-1 and TRBJ2-7, with a possible D match to TRBD2 (6 bases). Sequencing was performed on peripheral blood, taken on day 0 of AZD1222 vaccination. This TCR was sampled from an adult in good health. Here the CDR3 reads CASSGGPYEQYF. DNA of the CDR3: TGTGCCAGCAGCGGAGGGCCCTACGAGCAGTACTTC.